This TCR beta chain was sequenced for a study of shared clonotypes between healthy human individuals (dated by TCRdb to 2018 to 2020). Concerning the study at large: Three men and a couple of women, aged 18 to 49 years, made up the cohort. For each donor, CD4 naive and CD4 memory were each given three plates, CD8 naive was given two plates, and CD8 memory was given one plate. Blood TCR repertoires of a handful of healthy adults were deeply sequenced to estimate repertoire size and the extent of clonotype sharing between individuals. To increase sequencing depth and limit assay-specific biases, different laboratories used diverse techniques to prepare libraries and sequence TCR repertoires. Between about 0.9 and 10 billion PBMCs per donor were obtained by leukapheresis. Points the paper makes about the study in general: Only blood was sampled, and tissue TCR repertoires likely differ from those in blood. Incomplete sequencing was indicated by rarefaction of sorted-subset datasets, despite the large sequencing depth. Compared with non-shared clonotypes, clonotypes shared by all four sorted-subset donors had higher generation probabilities. Pairwise subsampling indicated that sequencing depth was expected to affect the degree of clonotype sharing among donors. Naive subsets generally had larger estimated clonotype richness than memory subsets. Because the study included only a small number of donors, the genetic and exposure-history diversity represented was limited. Sharing across a few donors was observed for approximately 5% of naive CD4, less than 4% of naive CD8, about 2.3% of memory CD4, and about 0.39% of memory CD8 clonotypes.

Using the deep immunoSEQ assay, TCR CDR3 regions were amplified from genomic DNA by multiplex PCR. For each cell subset, the extracted genomic DNA was distributed evenly across all wells of several immunoSEQ 96-well plates, and each plate served as one replicate. For sorted subsets, 200 to 250 ng of genomic DNA, equivalent to 30,000 or so T cell genomes, went into each replicate PCR. The purified libraries were quantified using a Qubit 3.0 fluorometer, sized with a Bioanalyzer 2100, and then quantified again using the KAPA Library Quantification kit. Every immunoSEQ 96-well plate was sequenced on a dedicated single-read 150-cycle Illumina NextSeq 550 flow cell. The authors processed their data as follows. Because the immunoSEQ output held only junctional sequences and lacked quality scores, the filtering could not match the filtering applied to full-length reads. Sequences were annotated with PyIR, a Python wrapper for IgBLAST v1.9, and V/J genes and CDR3 were assigned using IMGT germline references. Reads were filtered out if the reads had weak V/J assignments (E-value above 1e-6), no CDR3, stop codons, out-of-frame junctions, or ambiguous translated residues. V3J clonotypes were defined as sequences sharing the same inferred V gene, J gene, and CDR3 amino acid sequence. Percentage overlap between repertoires was computed as shared unique clonotypes divided by the size of the smaller repertoire. Three approaches were used to assess repertoire richness: RTK rarefaction, the Chao1 estimator, and Recon v2.1 estimates of unobserved clonotypes. Generation probabilities for all TCRbeta clonotypes obtained by the gDNA method from four donors were computed using OLGA. The table comes from immuneACCESS by way of TCRdb, which keeps in-frame sequences with V and J called. Part of the clones is missing from these tables; in studies checked, under half for an unresolved V gene and the rest for unknown reasons. V, J and clone size reflect that table, while D and trimming were determined from the DNA. The sample profile shows some 2,500,000 clones; less than 95% of them were found once. 0.37% of the sample lies in the top ten.

Donors were healthy HIV-negative adults with no recently reported acute infections or vaccinations. Every donor was a Caucasian adult residing in Nashville, Tennessee, USA. CD4+ T cells were enriched through magnetic negative selection, after which naive cells were positively selected on CD45RA and the remaining negative fraction served as the memory subset. After blood collection by leukapheresis, PBMCs were isolated using Ficoll-Histopaque density gradient centrifugation and then cryopreserved in the vapor phase of liquid nitrogen. Analytical flow cytometry was used to check the purity and quantity of every magnetically sorted T cell population. Genomic DNA was isolated from each sorted fraction and quantified by UV absorbance on a Nanodrop 2000c. Of note for this clone: There is no known antigen for this receptor. Base qualities are not provided; no much larger clone lies one nucleotide away.

The CDR3 numbers 13 residues from cysteine through phenylalanine. CDR3 DNA only is kept here, 39 bases in frame from base 1. Reading the germline V gene gives CDR1 MNHNS and CDR2 SASEGT. Relative to germline, V is missing 10 bases and J is missing 4 bases, with 9 bases of the junction outside any gene match. Recombination joined TRBV6-1 with TRBJ2-7, and TRBD1 aligns with 8 junction nucleotides. The TCR comes from a man between 18 and 29 years old in good health. Some clones in this sample may be carry-over from other donors' samples. The material sequenced was naive CD4+ T cells from PBMCs. Reading the label with the study, this specimen's cell subset or site is: CD45RA+ positively selected. The nucleotide sequence reads TGTGCCACCCGGACAGGGATCTCATACGAGCAGTACTTC. It specifies CATRTGISYEQYF.